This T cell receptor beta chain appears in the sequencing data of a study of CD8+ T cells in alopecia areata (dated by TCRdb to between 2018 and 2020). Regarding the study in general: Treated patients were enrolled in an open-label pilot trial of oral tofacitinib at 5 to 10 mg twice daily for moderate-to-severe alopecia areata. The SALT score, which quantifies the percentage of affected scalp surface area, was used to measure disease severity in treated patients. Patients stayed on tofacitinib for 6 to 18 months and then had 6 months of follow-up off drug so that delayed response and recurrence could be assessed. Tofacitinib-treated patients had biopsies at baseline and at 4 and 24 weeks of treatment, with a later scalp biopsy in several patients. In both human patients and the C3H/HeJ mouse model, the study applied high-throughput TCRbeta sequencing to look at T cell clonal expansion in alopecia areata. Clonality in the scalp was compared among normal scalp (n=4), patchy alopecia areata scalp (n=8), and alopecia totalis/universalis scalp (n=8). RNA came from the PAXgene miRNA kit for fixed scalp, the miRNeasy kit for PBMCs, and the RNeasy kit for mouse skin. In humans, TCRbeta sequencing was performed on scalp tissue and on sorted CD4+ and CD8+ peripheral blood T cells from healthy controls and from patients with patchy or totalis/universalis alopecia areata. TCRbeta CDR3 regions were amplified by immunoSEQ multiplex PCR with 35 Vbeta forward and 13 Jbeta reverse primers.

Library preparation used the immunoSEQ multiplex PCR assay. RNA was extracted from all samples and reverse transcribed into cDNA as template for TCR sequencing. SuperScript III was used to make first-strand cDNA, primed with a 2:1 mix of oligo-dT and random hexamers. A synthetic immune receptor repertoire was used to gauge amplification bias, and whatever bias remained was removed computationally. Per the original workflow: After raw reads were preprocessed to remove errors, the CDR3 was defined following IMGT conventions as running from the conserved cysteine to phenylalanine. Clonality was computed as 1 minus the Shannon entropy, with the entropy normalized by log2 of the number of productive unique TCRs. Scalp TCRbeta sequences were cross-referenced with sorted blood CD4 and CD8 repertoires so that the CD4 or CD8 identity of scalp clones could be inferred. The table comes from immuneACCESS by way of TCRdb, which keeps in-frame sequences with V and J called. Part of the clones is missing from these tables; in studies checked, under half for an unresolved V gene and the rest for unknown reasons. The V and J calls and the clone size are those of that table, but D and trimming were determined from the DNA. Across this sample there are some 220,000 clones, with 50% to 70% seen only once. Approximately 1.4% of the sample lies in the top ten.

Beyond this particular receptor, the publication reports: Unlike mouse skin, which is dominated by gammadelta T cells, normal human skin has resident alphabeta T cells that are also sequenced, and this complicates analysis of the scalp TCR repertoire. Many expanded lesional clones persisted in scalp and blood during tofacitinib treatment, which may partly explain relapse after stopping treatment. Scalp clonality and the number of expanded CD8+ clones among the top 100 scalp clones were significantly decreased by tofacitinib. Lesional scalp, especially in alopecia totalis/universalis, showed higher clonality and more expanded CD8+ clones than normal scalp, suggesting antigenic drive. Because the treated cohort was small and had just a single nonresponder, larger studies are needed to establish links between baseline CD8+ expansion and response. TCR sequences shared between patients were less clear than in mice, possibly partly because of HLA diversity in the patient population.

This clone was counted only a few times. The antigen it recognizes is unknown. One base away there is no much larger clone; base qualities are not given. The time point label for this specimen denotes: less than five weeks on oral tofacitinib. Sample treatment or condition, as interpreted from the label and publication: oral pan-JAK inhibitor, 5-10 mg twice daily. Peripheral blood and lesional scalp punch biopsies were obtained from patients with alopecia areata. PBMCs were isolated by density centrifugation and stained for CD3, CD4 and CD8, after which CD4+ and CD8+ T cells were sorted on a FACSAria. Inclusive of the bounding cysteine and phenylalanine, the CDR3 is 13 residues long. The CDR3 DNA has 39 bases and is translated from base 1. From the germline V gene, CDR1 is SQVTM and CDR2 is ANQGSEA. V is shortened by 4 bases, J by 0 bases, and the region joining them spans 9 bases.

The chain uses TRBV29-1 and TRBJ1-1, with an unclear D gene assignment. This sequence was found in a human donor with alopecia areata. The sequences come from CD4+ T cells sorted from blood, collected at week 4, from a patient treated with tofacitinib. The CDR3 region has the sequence CSVGLTLNTEAFF. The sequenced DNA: TGCAGCGTTGGGCTCACATTGAACACTGAAGCTTTCTTT.